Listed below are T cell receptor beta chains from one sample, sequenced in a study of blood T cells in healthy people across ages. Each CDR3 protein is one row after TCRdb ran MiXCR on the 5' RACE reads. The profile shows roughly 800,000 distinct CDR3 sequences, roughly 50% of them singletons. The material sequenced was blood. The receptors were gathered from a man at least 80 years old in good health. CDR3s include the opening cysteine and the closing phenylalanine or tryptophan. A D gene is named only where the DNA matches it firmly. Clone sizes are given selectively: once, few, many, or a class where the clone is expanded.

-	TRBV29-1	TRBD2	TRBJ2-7	TGCAGCGTCGCGGGATTAGCGGGCCCCACCTACGAGCAGTACTTC	CSVAGLAGPTYEQYF
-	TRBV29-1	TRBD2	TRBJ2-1	TGCAGCGTAAGGGACTACAACAATGAGCAGTTCTTC	CSVRDYNNEQFF
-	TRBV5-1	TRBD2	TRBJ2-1	TGCGCCAGCAGCTTGGTCGGGACTAGCGGGGTTGAGCAGTTCTTC	CASSLVGTSGVEQFF
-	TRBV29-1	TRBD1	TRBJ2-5	TGCAGCGTTGAGGGACAGGGACGAGGGGAGACCCAGTACTTC	CSVEGQGRGETQYF
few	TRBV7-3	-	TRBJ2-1	TGTGCCAGCAGCTTAAAGGGGGCGGGGAGCTCCTACAATGAGCAGTTCTTC	CASSLKGAGSSYNEQFF
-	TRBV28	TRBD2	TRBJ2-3	TGTGCCAGCAGTTTATCAGGGTTCGGGGGGAGGGATACGCAGTATTTT	CASSLSGFGGRDTQYF
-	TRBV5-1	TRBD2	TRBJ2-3	TGCGCCAGCAGCTTGGAAGGCGGGAGGGCCGCAGATACGCAGTATTTT	CASSLEGGRAADTQYF
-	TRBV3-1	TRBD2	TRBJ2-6	TGTGCTAGCGGGGGAGTCTCTGGGGCCAACGTCCTGACTTTC	CASGGVSGANVLTF
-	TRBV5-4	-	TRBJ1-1	TGTGCCAGCAGCATACCGGGAGCCTCGGCGAACACTGAAGCTTTCTTT	CASSIPGASANTEAFF
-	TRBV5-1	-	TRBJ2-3	TGCGCCAGCAGCTCAGGGCAGGATTTAACAGATACGCAGTATTTT	CASSSGQDLTDTQYF
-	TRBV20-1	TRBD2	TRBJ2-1	TGCAGTGCTTTCCGCGGGAGGGGGAGAGAGACCCAGTTCTTC	CSAFRGRGRETQFF
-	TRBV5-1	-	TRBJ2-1	TGCGCCAGCAGCTTGGAGCCAGGGATCTCCTACAATGAGCAGTTCTTC	CASSLEPGISYNEQFF
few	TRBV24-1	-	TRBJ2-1	TGTGCCACCAGTGATTTTGGCGCGGGACGGTCCTACAATGAGCAGTTCTTC	CATSDFGAGRSYNEQFF
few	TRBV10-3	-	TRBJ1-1	TGTGCCATCAGTGAGTCCAGGGAGGGCACTGAAGCTTTCTTT	CAISESREGTEAFF
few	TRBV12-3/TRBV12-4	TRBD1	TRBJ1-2	TGTGCCAGCAGTTCAGGGGGTGGCTACACCTTC	CASSSGGGYTF
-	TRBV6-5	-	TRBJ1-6	TGTGCCAGCAGTTCAGGGCTGAATTCACCCCTCCACTTT	CASSSGLNSPLHF
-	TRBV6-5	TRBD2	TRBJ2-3	TGTGCCAGCAGTTATCCCAGGACTAGCGGGAGGGCCCCCGGATACGCGTATTTT	CASSYPRTSGRAPGYAYF
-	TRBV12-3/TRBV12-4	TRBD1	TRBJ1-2	TGTGCCAGCAGTTTAATAGAGGGGGCGCAGGGCTACACCTTC	CASSLIEGAQGYTF
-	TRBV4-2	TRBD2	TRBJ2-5	TGTGCCAGCAGCCAAGAAAGCGGGAGGGAGACCCAGTACTTC	CASSQESGRETQYF
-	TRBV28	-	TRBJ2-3	TGTGCCAGCAACAATAAAGGGGGTTTAATGCACAGAGACGCGTATTTT	CASNNKGGLMHRDAYF
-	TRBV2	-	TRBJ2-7	TGTGCCAGCAGCTTCTCTGTTCGATTCCTTTACGAGCAGTACTTC	CASSFSVRFLYEQYF
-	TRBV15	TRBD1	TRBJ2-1	TGTGCCACCAGCAAACTTGGGGACAGGGTCTACTACAATGAGCAGTTCTTC	CATSKLGDRVYYNEQFF
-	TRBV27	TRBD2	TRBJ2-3	TGTGCCAGCAGTGACCGGGGGGCGCGGCCTAGCGGGAGCACAGATACGCAGTATTTT	CASSDRGARPSGSTDTQYF
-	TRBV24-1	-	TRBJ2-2	TGTGCCACCAGTGATTCACGGCAGGGGAGCGCCGGGGAGCTGTTTTTT	CATSDSRQGSAGELFF
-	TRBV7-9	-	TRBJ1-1	TGTGCCAGCAGCTTCGGACAGCCTGGGAACACTGAAGCTTTCTTT	CASSFGQPGNTEAFF
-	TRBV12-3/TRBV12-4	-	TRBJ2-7	TGTGCCAGCAGTTTTCGGACTCCCCGCCAGCAGTACTTC	CASSFRTPRQQYF
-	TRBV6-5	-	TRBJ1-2	TGTGCCAGCCAGGGAGCCTATGGCTACACCTTC	CASQGAYGYTF
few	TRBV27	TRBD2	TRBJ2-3	TGTGCCAGCAGCCAGGGACTAGCGGTCGCAGATACGCAGTATTTT	CASSQGLAVADTQYF
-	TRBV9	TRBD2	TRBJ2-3	TGTGCCAGCAGCGATAGGATGGTAGCGGGAGATGTCAGATACGCGTATTTT	CASSDRMVAGDVRYAYF
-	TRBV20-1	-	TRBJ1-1	TGCAGTGCTAGGCCGGGACATTTGAACACTGAAGCTTTCTTT	CSARPGHLNTEAFF
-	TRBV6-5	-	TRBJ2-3	TGTGCCAGCAGCCCTCTCGGCGGGTCAGATACGCAGTATTTT	CASSPLGGSDTQYF
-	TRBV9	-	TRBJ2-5	TGTGCCAGCAGCGCACAGGACCAGGAGGAGACCCAGTACTTC	CASSAQDQEETQYF
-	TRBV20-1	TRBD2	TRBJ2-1	TGCAGTGCCGCTGGGACTAGCGGGAGTTTGGGGGGTGGCAATGAGCAGTTCTTC	CSAAGTSGSLGGGNEQFF
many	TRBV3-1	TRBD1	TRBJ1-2	TGTGCCAGCAGACGGACAGGGCCTAACTATGGCTACACCTTC	CASRRTGPNYGYTF
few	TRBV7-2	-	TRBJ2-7	TGTGCCAGCAGCCAAAGGGGAGTAGCGGCAGCCTACGAGCAGTACTTC	CASSQRGVAAAYEQYF
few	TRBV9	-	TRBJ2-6	TGTGCCAGCAGCGACCAAGCGGGCCAGAGCTCTGGGGCCAACGTCCTGACTTTC	CASSDQAGQSSGANVLTF
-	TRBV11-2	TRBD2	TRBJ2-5	TGTGCCAGCAGCACCGGGACTAGCGTTTGGCAGACCCAGTACTTC	CASSTGTSVWQTQYF
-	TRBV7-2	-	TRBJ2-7	TGTGCCAGCAGGGAGGGGGGAAGCTCCTACGAGCAGTACTTC	CASREGGSSYEQYF
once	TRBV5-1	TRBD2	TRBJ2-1	TGCGCCAGCAGCTTTGAGGCTAGCGGGAGAATTGGTGAGCAGTTCTTC	CASSFEASGRIGEQFF
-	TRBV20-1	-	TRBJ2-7	TGCAGTGCTAGAGATGTATTGGGCGGGAACGAGCAGTACTTC	CSARDVLGGNEQYF
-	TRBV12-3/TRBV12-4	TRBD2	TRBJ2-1	TGTGCCAGCAGTTTAATGATTGGGACCAGAGGGAGGGCCTATGAGCAGTTCTTC	CASSLMIGTRGRAYEQFF
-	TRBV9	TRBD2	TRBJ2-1	TGTGCCAGCAGCGTTGGGGGACTAGCGGGAGGGCCAGGGTCAGGAACCGAGCAGTTCTTC	CASSVGGLAGGPGSGTEQFF
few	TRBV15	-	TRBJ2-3	TGTGCCACCAGCAGAGATCGGTTCATCGGATACGCGTATTTT	CATSRDRFIGYAYF
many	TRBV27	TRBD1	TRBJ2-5	TGTGCCAGCAGACGGGACAGGGGCCCCCAAGAGACCCAGTACTTC	CASRRDRGPQETQYF
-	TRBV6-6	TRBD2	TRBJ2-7	TGTGCCAGCAGTTACTCCACAGCGGGAGCGAACGAGCAGTACTTC	CASSYSTAGANEQYF